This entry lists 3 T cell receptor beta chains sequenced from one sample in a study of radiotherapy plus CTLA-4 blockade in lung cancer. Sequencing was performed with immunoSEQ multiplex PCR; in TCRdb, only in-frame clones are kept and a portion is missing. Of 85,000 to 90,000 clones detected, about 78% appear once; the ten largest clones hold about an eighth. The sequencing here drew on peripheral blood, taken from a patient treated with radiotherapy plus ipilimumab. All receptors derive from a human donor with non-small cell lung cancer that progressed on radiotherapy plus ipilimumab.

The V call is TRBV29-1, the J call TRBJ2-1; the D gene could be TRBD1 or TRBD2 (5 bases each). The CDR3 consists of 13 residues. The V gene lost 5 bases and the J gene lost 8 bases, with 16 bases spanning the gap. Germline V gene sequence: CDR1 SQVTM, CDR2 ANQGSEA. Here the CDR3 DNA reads TGCAGCGTTAAGAGGGTGTTAGGGGATGAGCAGTTCTTC. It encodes CSVKRVLGDEQFF.

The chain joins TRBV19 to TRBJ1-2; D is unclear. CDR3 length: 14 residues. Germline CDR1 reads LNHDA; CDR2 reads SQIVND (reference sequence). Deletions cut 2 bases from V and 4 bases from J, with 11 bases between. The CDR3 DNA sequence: TGTGCCAGTAGTATATCGGACGGGAGCTATGGCTACACCTTC. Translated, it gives CASSISDGSYGYTF.

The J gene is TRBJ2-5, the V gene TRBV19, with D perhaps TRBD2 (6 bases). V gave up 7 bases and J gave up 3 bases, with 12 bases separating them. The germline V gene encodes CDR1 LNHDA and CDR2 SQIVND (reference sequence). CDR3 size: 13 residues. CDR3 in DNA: TGTGCCAGTACCTCGACTAGTGAAGAGACCCAGTACTTC. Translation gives CASTSTSEETQYF.